The 28 T cell receptor beta chains presented below share a single source sample, sequenced in a study of cytotoxic CD8 clonotypes in ibrutinib-treated CLL. Libraries were prepared by immunoSEQ multiplex PCR; TCRdb keeps only in-frame clonotypes and omits some of them. The data contain about 68,000 clones, roughly two thirds of them singletons. The material sequenced was PBMCs, taken after 12 months of ibrutinib treatment. These receptors all stem from a human donor with chronic lymphocytic leukemia.

This chain uses TRBV5-4 with TRBJ2-2; maybe TRBD2 (5 bases). Trimming took off 4 bases at V and 5 bases at J, with 15 bases between the two ends. The CDR3 contains 15 residues. Germline lookup yields CDR1 SGHNT and CDR2 YYREEE (reference sequence). For the CDR3, the DNA is TGTGCCAGCAGCATTGACACGGGCGGGACCGGGGAGCTGTTTTTT. Amino acid sequence: CASSIDTGGTGELFF.

CDR3 protein: CASSWTGMGEQYF. CDR3 bases: TGTGCCAGCAGTTGGACAGGGATGGGCGAGCAGTACTTC. The chain has TRBV5-4 and TRBJ2-7, with 8 nucleotides matching TRBD1. The junction had 7 bases not matched to a gene; V was cut back by 5 bases and J by 6 bases. Germline-derived CDR1 and CDR2 are SGHNT and YYREEE (reference sequence). The CDR3 is 13 residues long.

This clone was counted a single time. The rearrangement joins TRBV7-9 to TRBJ2-7; D might be TRBD1 or TRBD2, each matching 5 bases. V was pared by 4 bases and J by 7 bases, with 32 bases between. This CDR3 spans 19 amino acids. Germline CDR1 and CDR2: SEHNR and FQNEAQ (reference sequence). CDR3 loop: CASSSRTRGRDGAAKEQYF. For the CDR3, the DNA is TGTGCCAGCAGCTCGCGTACCCGGGGCAGGGATGGGGCGGCGAAGGAGCAGTACTTC.

The V and J genes are TRBV10-3 and TRBJ2-7; 8 nucleotides agree with TRBD2. Germline loops: CDR1 ENHRY, CDR2 SYGVKD. The CDR3 consists of 14 residues. J gave up 6 bases and V 6 bases, and 10 bases lay outside the gene matches. CDR3 DNA: TGTGCCATCAGCACCGGGACTAGTCTACTCGAGCAGTACTTC. Its translation is CAISTGTSLLEQYF.

The chain employs TRBV5-1 and TRBJ2-2; a weak D match, TRBD1 (6 bases). The CDR3 has 14 amino acids. Trimming removed 2 bases from V and 7 bases from J, with 12 bases in between. Germline CDR1 SGHRS, CDR2 YFSETQ. The CDR3 DNA sequence: TGCGCCAGCAGCTTTTACCAGGGGTACGGGGAGCTGTTTTTT. Translated: CASSFYQGYGELFF.

This clone was counted only a few times. This rearrangement joins TRBV5-1 to TRBJ2-6; no firm D call. Germline CDR1 SGHRS, CDR2 YFSETQ. With 0 bases removed from V and 0 bases from J, the gap between germline ends came to 7 bases. The CDR3 covers 16 residues. The DNA of the CDR3 is TGCGCCAGCAGCTTGGGCCATAACTCTGGGGCCAACGTCCTGACTTTC. This sequence encodes CASSLGHNSGANVLTF.

J is TRBJ1-4 and V is TRBV6-5; 10 bases are a match to TRBD1. This CDR3 comprises 15 residues. The germline V gene encodes CDR1 MNHEY and CDR2 SVGAGI. J gave up 7 bases and V 3 bases, and 5 bases lay outside the gene matches. The CDR3 protein is CASSYTTGGVEKLFF. For the CDR3, the DNA is TGTGCCAGCAGTTATACGACAGGGGGCGTTGAAAAACTGTTTTTT.

This sequence joins TRBV11-3 and TRBJ1-5; TRBD1 might be the D (6 bases). CDR1 is SGHNT and CDR2 is YENEEA in the germline V gene. Trimming stripped 5 bases from V and 5 bases from J, with 16 bases between. The CDR3 consists of 15 residues. The CDR3 DNA is TGTGCCAGCAGCCACAGGGCCCAGGATCATCAGCCCCAGCATTTT. It translates to CASSHRAQDHQPQHF. The full variable domain, in which reference TRBV11-3 and TRBJ1-5 provide the parts outside the CDR3, is EAGVVQSPRYKIIEKKQPVAFWCNPISGHNTLYWYLQNLGQGPELLIRYENEEAVDDSQLPKDRFSAERLKGVDSTLKIQPAELGDSAVYLCASSHRAQDHQPQHFGDGTRLSIL.

The chain joins TRBV23-1 to TRBJ1-4; possibly TRBD1 for D (6 bases). TRBV23-1 is known as an ORF, though its function is uncertain. The CDR3 is made up of 18 amino acids. V dropped 2 bases and J dropped 0 bases, with 16 bases sitting between them. The DNA for the CDR3 is TGCGCCAGCAGTCAACCAATTCAGGGGTTTGCAACTAATGAAAAACTGTTTTTT. Translation gives CASSQPIQGFATNEKLFF.

This clone has only a few counts. This rearrangement joins TRBV5-5 to TRBJ2-7; D possibly matches TRBD1 or TRBD2 (5 bases each). The V end lost 4 bases, the J end lost 4 bases, and 15 bases lay between the germline ends. CDR1 and CDR2 (germline): SGHKS, YYEKEE (reference sequence). CDR3 size: 14 residues. CDR3: CASSPIRGVYEQYF. The CDR3 bases are TGTGCCAGCAGCCCGATACGAGGGGTGTACGAGCAGTACTTC.

J is TRBJ2-3 and V is TRBV4-3, with TRBD2 matching over 9 bases. Germline loops: CDR1 LGHNA, CDR2 YSLEER. V was pared by 8 bases and J by 4 bases, with 7 bases of the junction left unmatched. The CDR3 is 14 residues long. CDR3 protein: CASGIAGEADTQYF. In DNA form, the CDR3 reads TGCGCCAGCGGCATAGCGGGGGAAGCAGATACGCAGTATTTT.

This clone was detected only a few times. This chain connects TRBV6-5 to TRBJ1-5; 7 bases are shared with TRBD1. This CDR3 is 13 amino acids long. With V trimmed by 6 bases and J by 6 bases, 5 bases remained unmatched. Germline-derived CDR1 and CDR2 are MNHEY and SVGAGI. Here the CDR3 DNA reads TGTGCCAGCAGCGGGACAGAACGTCAGCCCCAGCATTTT. Protein product: CASSGTERQPQHF.

This chain links TRBV6-6 with TRBJ2-7; D gene ambiguous. Trimming left V 0 bases short and J 0 bases short, with 9 bases between. This CDR3 spans 15 amino acids. Germline values: CDR1 MNHNY, CDR2 SVGAGI (reference sequence). The DNA for the CDR3 is TGTGCCAGCAGTTACTCTTTGGTTAGCTCCTACGAGCAGTACTTC. This codes for CASSYSLVSSYEQYF.

The chain links TRBV7-2 to TRBJ1-5, with D unresolved. This CDR3 region has 13 residues. Germline V gene data show CDR1 as SGHTA and CDR2 as FQGNSA. Trimming took 1 base from V and 4 from J, leaving 5 bases between them. The CDR3 DNA is TGTGCCAGCAGCTTAGTGCAGAATCAGCCCCAGCATTTT. Translating gives CASSLVQNQPQHF.

The J gene is TRBJ2-7, the V gene TRBV19; 8 bases align to TRBD1. Trimming took 4 bases from V and 7 from J; bases not matched to a gene: 15. Germline V lookup: CDR1 LNHDA, CDR2 SQIVND (reference sequence). This CDR3 is 16 amino acids long. DNA of the CDR3: TGTGCCAGTAGTAGTTCGCTCGGACAGGGAATGAGGGAGCAGTACTTC. Residues: CASSSSLGQGMREQYF. The full variable domain, rest sourced from reference TRBV19 and TRBJ2-7, is DGGITQSPKYLFRKEGQNVTLSCEQNLNHDAMYWYRQDPGQGLRLIYYSQIVNDFQKGDIAEGYSVSREKKESFPLTVTSAQKNPTAFYLCASSSSLGQGMREQYFGPGTRLTVT.

This chain connects TRBV9 to TRBJ2-2; 7 nucleotides line up with TRBD2. This CDR3 is 14 amino acids long. V lost 4 bases, J lost 3 bases, and 3 bases stayed unmatched. The germline CDR1 and CDR2 sequences are SGDLS and YYNGEE. The CDR3 region has the DNA TGTGCCAGCAGCTCACGGGGGGACACCGGGGAGCTGTTTTTT. Protein: CASSSRGDTGELFF.

This clone came up once. The chain couples TRBV9 to TRBJ2-3; D not resolved. CDR3 size: 15 residues. The germline V gene encodes CDR1 SGDLS and CDR2 YYNGEE. V was cut by 0 bases and J by 0 bases, with 8 bases left in between. The CDR3 region has the DNA TGTGCCAGCAGCGTAGAGACATGGAGCACAGATACGCAGTATTTT. Translation gives CASSVETWSTDTQYF. Together with reference TRBV9 and TRBJ2-3, the CDR3 gives the full variable domain: DSGVTQTPKHLITATGQRVTLRCSPRSGDLSVYWYQQSLDQGLQFLIQYYNGEERAKGNILERFSAQQFPDLHSELNLSSLELGDSALYFCASSVETWSTDTQYFGPGTRLTVL.

The chain has TRBV21-1 and TRBJ2-7; the DNA was not used to check the table's D call, TRBD1. TRBV21-1 is flagged as a pseudogene. The CDR3 is 16 residues long. The CDR3 reads CASSIYGPLGSYEQYF. CDR3 DNA: TGTGCCAGCAGCATCTATGGGCCCTTAGGATCCTACGAGCAGTACTTC.

This clone came up once. This chain connects TRBV5-1 to TRBJ1-4; D perhaps matches TRBD1 (6 bases). The germline V gene encodes CDR1 SGHRS and CDR2 YFSETQ. V shed 2 bases and J shed 7 bases, with 15 bases lying between them. The CDR3 extends over 15 amino acids. The CDR3 spells CASSLSGAGIEKLFF. CDR3 DNA: TGCGCCAGCAGCTTATCGGGGGCCGGTATTGAAAAACTGTTTTTT.

A word on this clone: The junction and the germline gene differ at one end; a read error may be behind it. This chain joins TRBV27 and TRBJ2-1; a weak D match, TRBD1 (6 bases). The CDR3 spans 15 residues. CDR1 and CDR2 (germline): MNHEY, SMNVEV (reference sequence). CDR3 amino acids: CASSLSSGRGQPMVF. CDR3 DNA sequence: TGTGCCAGCAGTTTATCGAGTGGCAGGGGCCAACCTATGGTCTTC.

This chain joins TRBV7-9 and TRBJ2-5; D gene uncertain. The CDR3 is 14 amino acids. Germline V CDR1 and CDR2: SEHNR, FQNEAQ (reference sequence). Trimming shortened V by 5 bases and J by 5 bases, and 15 bases separated the two germline ends. This CDR3 is CASSPLPGGETQYF. The CDR3 DNA is TGTGCCAGCAGCCCACTCCCGGGTGGGGAGACCCAGTACTTC.

The J gene is TRBJ1-3, the V gene TRBV28; no definite D call. V was clipped by 8 bases and J by 0 bases, with 11 bases between them. The CDR3 covers 14 residues. Germline values: CDR1 MDHEN, CDR2 SYDVKM. The chain's CDR3 is CASVQAGSGNTIYF. The CDR3 coding sequence is TGTGCCAGCGTGCAGGCCGGCTCTGGAAACACCATATATTTT.

This clone was counted a few times. The chain is built from TRBV28 and TRBJ1-1; 7 bases are shared with TRBD1. The CDR3 extends over 14 amino acids. The germline CDR1 and CDR2 sequences are MDHEN and SYDVKM. V lost 7 bases to trimming and J lost 1 base; unmatched junction nucleotides: 6. The CDR3 DNA sequence: TGTGCCAGCACCACAGGGGCGGAGAACACTGAAGCTTTCTTT. Translation: CASTTGAENTEAFF. Drawing the rest from reference TRBV28 and TRBJ1-1, the complete variable domain is DVKVTQSSRYLVKRTGEKVFLECVQDMDHENMFWYRQDPGLGLRLIYFSYDVKMKEKGDIPEGYSVSREKKERFSLILESASTNQTSMYLCASTTGAENTEAFFGQGTRLTVV.

The count of this clone is one. The chain links TRBV20-1 to TRBJ2-7; D ambiguous. The CDR3 contains 11 residues. Germline assignment: CDR1 DFQATT and CDR2 SNEGSKA (reference sequence). CDR3 region: CSGYVGYEQYF. CDR3 nucleotides: TGCAGCGGGTACGTGGGCTACGAGCAGTACTTC.

This rearrangement joins TRBV9 to TRBJ2-7; the D gene could be TRBD1 or TRBD2 (5 bases each). The CDR3 loop spans 14 amino acids. V was cut by 3 bases and J by 3 bases, with 13 bases left in between. Looked up from germline, CDR1 is SGDLS and CDR2 is YYNGEE. The CDR3 loop is CASSAPGPGYEQYF. For the CDR3, the DNA is TGTGCCAGCAGCGCCCCGGGACCCGGCTACGAGCAGTACTTC.

This sequence joins TRBV4-3 and TRBJ2-7; 8 positions agree with TRBD1. The germline gives CDR1 LGHNA, CDR2 YSLEER. This CDR3 region has 15 residues. Germline trimming cut 0 bases from V and 3 bases from J; bases unmatched to any gene: 4. The CDR3 DNA follows: TGCGCCAGCAGCCAAGAACGGACAGGGCGCTACGAGCAGTACTTC. It yields the protein CASSQERTGRYEQYF.

The chain is built from TRBV11-2 and TRBJ2-1, with TRBD2 matching 7 bases. The ends lost 7 bases at V and 8 bases at J; junction bases unmatched: 11. This CDR3 contains 14 residues. The germline V gene has CDR1 SGHAT and CDR2 FQNNGV. The CDR3 DNA reads as TGTGCCAGCACCGGGACTCGACTAGCCGATGAGCAGTTCTTC. Translating it yields CASTGTRLADEQFF.

The rearrangement uses TRBV7-2 and TRBJ2-5, with D perhaps matching TRBD2 (6 bases). The V gene's germline CDR1 is SGHTA and CDR2 FQGNSA. V gave up 1 base and J gave up 5 bases, with 8 bases separating them. The CDR3 length is 13 residues. The CDR3 region is CASSLGTMETQYF. The CDR3 DNA reads as TGTGCCAGCAGCTTAGGGACTATGGAGACCCAGTACTTC.